Included here is one T cell receptor (beta chain) sequence, with context. What it binds is not known. These data come from a study of Ad26.COV2.S vaccination and SARS-CoV-2 variants. Findings and caveats of the study: Reports say spike-specific CD8+ and CD4+ T cell responses covered substantial breadth after vaccination.

Documented treatment: around 19 received Ad26.COV2.S at low or high dose, single or two shots; a few received placebo; per-sample allocation not given. Day 63 after the first vaccine or placebo injection was the time point for sampling. This Boston cohort included adults aged 18-55 years. Trimming stripped 5 bases from V and 0 bases from J, with 16 bases between. Germline loops: CDR1 SGHVS, CDR2 FNYEAQ. The CDR3 sequence is 16 residues long. The assay was immunoSEQ multiplex PCR, and TCRdb's table has in-frame clones only and misses some. The sample carries 350,000 to 400,000 clones, around nine tenths recorded once.

The rearrangement links TRBV7-6 to TRBJ1-1, with D maybe TRBD1 (5 bases). The material sequenced was peripheral blood, taken in a trial of Ad26.COV2.S vaccine versus placebo. This TCR derives from a person aged 18-65 years who received the Ad26.COV2.S COVID-19 vaccine or a placebo. The CDR3 spells CASSPKGYGLNTEAFF. CDR3 nucleotide sequence: TGTGCCAGCAGCCCCAAGGGGTACGGTCTGAACACTGAAGCTTTCTTT.